The next 7 T cell receptor beta chains were all read from a single sample in a study of blood T cell repertoires in COVID-19 (dated by TCRdb to 2018 to 2020). Receptors were amplified or captured by the immunoSEQ multiplex PCR assay. Entries here come from immuneACCESS through TCRdb and include only in-frame sequences with V and J called. Some clones fail to appear in such tables; in the studies checked, an unresolved V gene covers under half of the shortfall, and the cause of the remainder is unknown. This sample gives under 300,000 clones in total; about 90% of them show up just once. Roughly 1.9% of the sample is in the top ten clones. Specimen: PBMCs or T cells enriched from blood (not recorded which). The receptors originated from a woman aged 55-69 years who had recovered from COVID-19.

This chain links TRBV7-6 with TRBJ1-2, with 7 nucleotides matching TRBD1. The germline V gene has CDR1 SGHVS and CDR2 FNYEAQ. This CDR3 region has 16 residues. J gave up 4 bases and V 4 bases, and 12 bases lay outside the gene matches. CDR3 sequence: CASSSETGLNPYGYTF. The CDR3 coding sequence is TGTGCCAGCAGCTCAGAGACAGGGCTAAACCCCTATGGCTACACCTTC.

The genes are TRBV28 and TRBJ1-2; D perhaps matches TRBD1 (6 bases). V shed 9 bases and J shed 0 bases, with 14 bases lying between them. Germline CDR1 MDHEN, CDR2 SYDVKM. The CDR3 is 14 residues long. The CDR3 loop reads CASNRVAANYGYTF. In nucleotides, the CDR3 is TGTGCCAGTAACAGGGTGGCTGCTAACTATGGCTACACCTTC.

About this clone: One junction end does not reproduce the germline sequence, and a read error may be involved. V gene TRBV5-1 combines with J gene TRBJ2-5, with 7 bases fitting TRBD1. The length of the CDR3 is 13 residues. Germline CDR1 SGHRS, CDR2 YFSETQ. The CDR3 region is CASSPFPGQPFDF. DNA for the CDR3: TGCGCCAGCAGCCCCTTCCCGGGACAGCCCTTCGACTTC.

This chain connects TRBV24-1 to TRBJ2-3, with D tentatively TRBD2 (6 bases). The CDR3 sequence is 14 residues long. Per the germline V gene, CDR1 is KGHDR and CDR2 is SFDVKD. V was trimmed by 5 bases and J by 4 bases, leaving 12 bases between them. Here the CDR3 DNA reads TGTGCCACCAGTGGTCCCCCGGGGGCAGATACGCAGTATTTT. It codes for CATSGPPGADTQYF.

The gene calls are TRBV12-5 and TRBJ2-3; D gene ambiguous. Germline CDR1 LGHNT, CDR2 FRNRAP. V was pared by 3 bases and J by 6 bases, with 13 bases between. The CDR3 is 14 residues long. The DNA of the CDR3 is TGTGCTAGTGGTTTTGGCAGGTCTTCCGATACGCAGTATTTT. It yields the protein CASGFGRSSDTQYF. The full variable domain, in which reference TRBV12-5 and TRBJ2-3 provide the parts outside the CDR3, is DARVTQTPRHKVTEMGQEVTMRCQPILGHNTVFWYRQTMMQGLELLAYFRNRAPLDDSGMPKDRFSAEMPDATLATLKIQPSEPRDSAVYFCASGFGRSSDTQYFGPGTRLTVL.

The genes are TRBV7-9 and TRBJ2-1, with TRBD1 matching over 9 bases. Germline lookup yields CDR1 SEHNR and CDR2 FQNEAQ (reference sequence). Unmatched junction bases numbered 8, after V lost 1 base and J lost 7 bases. The CDR3 sequence is 16 residues long. The CDR3 DNA follows: TGTGCCAGCAGCTTAGATGGAGGGACAGGGTATAATGAGCAGTTCTTC. Translating gives CASSLDGGTGYNEQFF.

This clone was counted between two and nine times. This chain uses TRBV20-1 with TRBJ2-7; the match to TRBD1 covers 7 bases. Germline-derived CDR1 and CDR2 are DFQATT and SNEGSKA (reference sequence). V lost 3 bases and J lost 2; bases outside the gene matches: 7. This CDR3 region has 14 residues. The CDR3, as DNA: TGCAGTGCTAGTAAGGGGGCGCTGACCTACGAGCAGTACTTC. Translated: CSASKGALTYEQYF.